This T cell receptor beta chain is drawn from a study of response to subunit inactivated influenza vaccine. CDR1 and CDR2 (germline): SGHNT, YYREEE (reference sequence). The V end lost 0 bases, the J end lost 9 bases, and 13 bases lay between the germline ends. The CDR3 spans 15 residues. Notes on the study in general: After each seasonal influenza vaccination, few new T cells are recruited, the authors suggested.

This clonotype was observed a handful of times. Its specificity is not known. In TCRdb, the RT-PCR reads were re-called with MiXCR into one record per CDR3 protein. The repertoire has approximately 300,000 distinct CDR3 sequences, 22% of them found once; the top ten carry 10%. The sequencing used PBMCs from blood, collected approximately 20 months after vaccination. This clonotype was obtained from a man between 50 and 75 years old who received an inactivated influenza vaccine. This rearrangement joins TRBV5-4 to TRBJ1-6; D is possibly TRBD1 (5 bases). CDR3 residues: CASSLGGAIISPLHF. In DNA, the CDR3 is TGTGCCAGCAGCTTGGGCGGGGCGATAATTTCACCCCTCCACTTT.